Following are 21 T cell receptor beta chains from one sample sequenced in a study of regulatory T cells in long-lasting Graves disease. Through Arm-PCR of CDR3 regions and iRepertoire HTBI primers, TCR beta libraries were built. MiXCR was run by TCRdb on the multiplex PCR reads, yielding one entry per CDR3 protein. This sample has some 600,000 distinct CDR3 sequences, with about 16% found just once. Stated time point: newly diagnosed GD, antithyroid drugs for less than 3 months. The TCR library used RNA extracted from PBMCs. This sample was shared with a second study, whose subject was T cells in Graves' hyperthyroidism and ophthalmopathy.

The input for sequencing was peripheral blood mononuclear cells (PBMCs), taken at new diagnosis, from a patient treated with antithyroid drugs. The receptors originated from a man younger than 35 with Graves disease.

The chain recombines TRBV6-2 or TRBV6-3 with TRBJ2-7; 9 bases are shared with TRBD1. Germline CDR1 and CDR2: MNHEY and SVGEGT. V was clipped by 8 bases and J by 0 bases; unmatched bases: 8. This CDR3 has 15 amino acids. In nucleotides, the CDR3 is TGTGCCAGCCATGTCCGGGACAGGGCCTCCTACGAGCAGTACTTC. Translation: CASHVRDRASYEQYF.

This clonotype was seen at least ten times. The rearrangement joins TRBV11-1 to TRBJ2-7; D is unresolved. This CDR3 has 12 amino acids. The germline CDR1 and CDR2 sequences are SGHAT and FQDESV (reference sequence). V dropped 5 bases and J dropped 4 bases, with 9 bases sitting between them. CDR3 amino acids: CASSPNGYEQYF. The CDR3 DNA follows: TGTGCCAGCAGCCCCAACGGTTACGAGCAGTACTTC. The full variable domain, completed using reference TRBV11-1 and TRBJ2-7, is EAEVAQSPRYKITEKSQAVAFWCDPISGHATLYWYRQILGQGPELLVQFQDESVVDDSQLPKDRFSAERLKGVDSTLKIQPAELGDSAMYLCASSPNGYEQYFGPGTRLTVT.

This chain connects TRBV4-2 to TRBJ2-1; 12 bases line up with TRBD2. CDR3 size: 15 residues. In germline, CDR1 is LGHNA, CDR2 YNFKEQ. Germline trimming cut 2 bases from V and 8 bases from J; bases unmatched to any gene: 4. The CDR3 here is CASSQLAGGPDEQFF. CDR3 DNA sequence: TGTGCCAGCAGCCAACTAGCGGGAGGGCCCGATGAGCAGTTCTTC.

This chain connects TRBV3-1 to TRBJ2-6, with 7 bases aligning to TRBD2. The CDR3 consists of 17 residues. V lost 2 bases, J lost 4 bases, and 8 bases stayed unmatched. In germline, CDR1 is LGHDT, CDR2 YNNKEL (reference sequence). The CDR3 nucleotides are TGTGCCAGCAGCCAAACCCGGGGGGATGCGGGGGCCAACGTCCTGACTTTC. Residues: CASSQTRGDAGANVLTF.

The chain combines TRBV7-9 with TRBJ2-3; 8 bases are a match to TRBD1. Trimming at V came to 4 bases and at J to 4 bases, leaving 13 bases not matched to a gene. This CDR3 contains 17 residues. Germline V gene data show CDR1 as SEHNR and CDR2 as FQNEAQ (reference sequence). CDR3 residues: CASSSLEGQGPSDTQYF. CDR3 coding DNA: TGTGCCAGCAGCTCACTGGAAGGACAGGGCCCCTCAGATACGCAGTATTTT.

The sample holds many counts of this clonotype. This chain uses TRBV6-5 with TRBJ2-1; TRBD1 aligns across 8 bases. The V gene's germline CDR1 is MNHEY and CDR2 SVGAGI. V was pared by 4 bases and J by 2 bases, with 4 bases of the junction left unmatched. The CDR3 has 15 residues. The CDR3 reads CASSLGTGTYNEQFF. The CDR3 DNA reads TGTGCCAGCAGTTTAGGGACAGGTACCTACAATGAGCAGTTCTTC.

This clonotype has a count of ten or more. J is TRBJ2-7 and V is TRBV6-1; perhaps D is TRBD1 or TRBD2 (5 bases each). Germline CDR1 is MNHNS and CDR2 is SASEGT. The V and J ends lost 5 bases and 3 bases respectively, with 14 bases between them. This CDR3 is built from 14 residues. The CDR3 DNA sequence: TGTGCCAGCAGTCGCTCCGGGGCCCGCTACGAGCAGTACTTC. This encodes CASSRSGARYEQYF.

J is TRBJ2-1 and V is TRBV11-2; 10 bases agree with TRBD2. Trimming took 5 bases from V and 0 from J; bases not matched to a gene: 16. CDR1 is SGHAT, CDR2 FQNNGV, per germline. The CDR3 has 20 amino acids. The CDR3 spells CASSPGGILAGMSSYNEQFF. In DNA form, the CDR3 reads TGTGCCAGCAGCCCAGGGGGTATACTAGCGGGGATGAGCTCCTACAATGAGCAGTTCTTC.

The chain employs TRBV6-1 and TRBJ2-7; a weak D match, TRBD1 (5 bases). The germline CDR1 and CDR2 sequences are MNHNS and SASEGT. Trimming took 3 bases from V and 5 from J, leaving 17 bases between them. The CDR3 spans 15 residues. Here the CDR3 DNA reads TGTGCCAGCAGTGATAGACAGATAGTAGTCGACGAGCAGTACTTC. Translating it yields CASSDRQIVVDEQYF.

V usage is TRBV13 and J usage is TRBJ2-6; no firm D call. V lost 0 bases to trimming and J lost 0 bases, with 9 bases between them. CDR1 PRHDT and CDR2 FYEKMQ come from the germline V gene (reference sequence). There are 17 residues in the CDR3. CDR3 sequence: CASSLGLRLSGANVLTF. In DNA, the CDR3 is TGTGCCAGCAGCTTAGGCCTAAGACTCTCTGGGGCCAACGTCCTGACTTTC.

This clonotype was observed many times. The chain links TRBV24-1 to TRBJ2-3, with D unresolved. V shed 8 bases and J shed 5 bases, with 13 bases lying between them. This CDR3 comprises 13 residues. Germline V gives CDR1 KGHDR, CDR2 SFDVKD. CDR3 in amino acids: CATTTSLEDTQYF. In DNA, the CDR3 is TGTGCCACCACTACTTCTCTTGAAGATACGCAGTATTTT.

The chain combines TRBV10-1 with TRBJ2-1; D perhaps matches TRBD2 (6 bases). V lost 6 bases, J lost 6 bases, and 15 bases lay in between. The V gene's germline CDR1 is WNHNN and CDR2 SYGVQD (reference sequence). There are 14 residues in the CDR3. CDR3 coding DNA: TGCGCCAGCAGAACGGGACTGTTATGCAATGAGCAGTTCTTC. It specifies CASRTGLLCNEQFF.

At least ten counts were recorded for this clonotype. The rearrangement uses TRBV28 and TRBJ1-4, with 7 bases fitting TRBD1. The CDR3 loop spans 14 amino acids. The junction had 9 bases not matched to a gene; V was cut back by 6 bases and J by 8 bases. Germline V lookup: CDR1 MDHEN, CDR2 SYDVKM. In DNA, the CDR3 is TGTGCCAGCAGCACCGGCCCGACAGGGGAAAAACTGTTTTTT. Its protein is CASSTGPTGEKLFF.

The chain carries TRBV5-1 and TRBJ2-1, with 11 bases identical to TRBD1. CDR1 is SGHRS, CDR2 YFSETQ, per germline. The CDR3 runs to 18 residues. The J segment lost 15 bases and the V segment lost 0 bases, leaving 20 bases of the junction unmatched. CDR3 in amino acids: CASSLEFLDRGLSHDLFF. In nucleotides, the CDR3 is TGCGCCAGCAGCTTGGAGTTTCTGGACAGGGGGCTTTCACACGATCTGTTCTTC.

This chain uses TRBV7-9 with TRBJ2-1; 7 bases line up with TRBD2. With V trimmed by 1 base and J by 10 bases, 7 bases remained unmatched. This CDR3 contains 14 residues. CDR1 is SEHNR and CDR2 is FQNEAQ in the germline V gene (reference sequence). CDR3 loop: CASSLGRAGREQFF. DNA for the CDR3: TGTGCCAGCAGCTTAGGTCGAGCGGGAAGGGAGCAGTTCTTC.

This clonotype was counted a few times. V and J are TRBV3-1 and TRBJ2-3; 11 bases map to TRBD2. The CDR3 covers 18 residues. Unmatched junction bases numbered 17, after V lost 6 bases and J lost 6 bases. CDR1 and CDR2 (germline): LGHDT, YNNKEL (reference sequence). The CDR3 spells CASSRHLKLAGVGDTQYF. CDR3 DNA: TGTGCCAGCAGTCGTCACCTTAAACTAGCGGGAGTAGGGGATACGCAGTATTTT.

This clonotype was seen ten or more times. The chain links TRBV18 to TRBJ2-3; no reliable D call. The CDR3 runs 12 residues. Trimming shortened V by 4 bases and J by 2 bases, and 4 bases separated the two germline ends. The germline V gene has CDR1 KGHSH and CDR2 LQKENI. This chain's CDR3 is CASSLPTDTQYF. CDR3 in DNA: TGTGCCAGCTCACTTCCCACAGATACGCAGTATTTT.

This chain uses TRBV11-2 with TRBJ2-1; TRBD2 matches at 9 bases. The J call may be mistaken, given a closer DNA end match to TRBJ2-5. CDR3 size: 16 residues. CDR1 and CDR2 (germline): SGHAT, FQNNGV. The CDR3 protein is CASSPVGGLAQETQYF. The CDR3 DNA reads TGTGCCAGCAGCCCAGTTGGCGGACTAGCGCAAGAGACCCAGTACTTC.

CDR3 residues: CASSGQGQLWGYEQYF. DNA for the CDR3: TGTGCCAGCAGCGGGCAGGGGCAGCTCTGGGGGTACGAGCAGTACTTC. The chain couples TRBV13 to TRBJ2-7; possibly TRBD1 for D (6 bases). There are 16 residues in the CDR3. Germline-derived CDR1 and CDR2 are PRHDT and FYEKMQ (reference sequence). V shed 5 bases and J shed 4 bases, with 21 bases lying between them.

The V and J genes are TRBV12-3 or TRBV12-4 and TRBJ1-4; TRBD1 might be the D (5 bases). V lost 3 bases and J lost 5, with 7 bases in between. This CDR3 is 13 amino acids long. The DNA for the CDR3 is TGTGCCAGCAGTTTTGGGGCAAATGAAAAACTGTTTTTT. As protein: CASSFGANEKLFF.

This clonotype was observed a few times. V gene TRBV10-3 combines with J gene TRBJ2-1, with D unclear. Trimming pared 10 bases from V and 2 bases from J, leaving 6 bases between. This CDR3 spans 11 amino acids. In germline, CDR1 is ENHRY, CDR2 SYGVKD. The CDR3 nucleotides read TGTGCCACAGAGGCCTACAATGAGCAGTTCTTC. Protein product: CATEAYNEQFF.